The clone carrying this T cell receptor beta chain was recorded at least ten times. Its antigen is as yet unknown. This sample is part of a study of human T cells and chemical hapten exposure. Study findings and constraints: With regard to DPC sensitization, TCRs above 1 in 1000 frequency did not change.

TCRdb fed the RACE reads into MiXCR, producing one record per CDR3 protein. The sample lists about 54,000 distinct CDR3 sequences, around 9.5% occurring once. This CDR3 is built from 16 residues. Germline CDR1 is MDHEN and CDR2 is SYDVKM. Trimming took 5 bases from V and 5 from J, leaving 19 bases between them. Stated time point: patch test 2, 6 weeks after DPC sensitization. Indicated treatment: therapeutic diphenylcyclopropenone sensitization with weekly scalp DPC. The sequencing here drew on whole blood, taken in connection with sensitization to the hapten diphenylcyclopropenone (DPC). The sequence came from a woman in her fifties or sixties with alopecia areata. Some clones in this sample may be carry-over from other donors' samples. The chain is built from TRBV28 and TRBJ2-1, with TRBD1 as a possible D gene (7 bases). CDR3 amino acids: CASSPSDRAGNNEQFF. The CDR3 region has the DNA TGTGCCAGCAGTCCTTCCGACAGGGCGGGGAACAATGAGCAGTTCTTC.